A single sample gave rise to the 12 T cell receptor beta chains below, sequenced in a study of blood T cells in healthy people across ages. PCR was performed a second time for about 6 to 12 cycles using a sample-barcoded 5' primer and a J-beta primer mix. TCRdb reprocessed the 5' RACE reads via MiXCR and lists one record per CDR3 protein. The profile shows roughly 500,000 distinct CDR3 sequences, approximately 25% of them singletons. The sequencing sample was made of blood. The receptors derive from a woman aged 70-85 years in good health.

Here the CDR3 DNA reads TGTGCCAGCTCACCAGGAGGGGATAGTTCACCCCTCCACTTT. It encodes CASSPGGDSSPLHF. This chain links TRBV18 with TRBJ1-6; maybe TRBD1 (5 bases). CDR3 length: 14 residues. Trimming left V 2 bases short and J 9 bases short, with 11 bases between. Germline V CDR1 and CDR2: KGHSH, LQKENI.

This clonotype turned up a few times. The chain employs TRBV7-9 and TRBJ2-5; TRBD1 agrees at 7 bases. The germline V gene has CDR1 SEHNR and CDR2 FQNEAQ (reference sequence). Trimming at V came to 4 bases and at J to 4 bases, leaving 9 bases not matched to a gene. This CDR3 has 15 residues. CDR3 in DNA: TGTGCCAGCAGCTCACTCTTTCGGGACAGAGAGACCCAGTACTTC. Its protein is CASSSLFRDRETQYF. The entire variable domain, with the rest obtained from reference TRBV7-9 and TRBJ2-5, is as follows: DTGVSQNPRHKITKRGQNVTFRCDPISEHNRLYWYRQTLGQGPEFLTYFQNEAQLEKSRLLSDRFSAERPKGSFSTLEIQRTEQGDSAMYLCASSSLFRDRETQYFGPGTRLLVL.

The chain recombines TRBV20-1 with TRBJ2-1, with D possibly matching TRBD2 (6 bases). The V gene lost 6 bases and the J gene lost 2 bases, with 14 bases spanning the gap. The germline V gene has CDR1 DFQATT and CDR2 SNEGSKA (reference sequence). The CDR3 consists of 14 residues. This CDR3 is CSATLRGTYNEQFF. The CDR3 region has the DNA TGCAGTGCCACCCTGCGGGGCACCTACAATGAGCAGTTCTTC.

This clonotype has just a few counts. V usage is TRBV7-2 and J usage is TRBJ1-6; D might be TRBD1 (5 bases). The germline V gene has CDR1 SGHTA and CDR2 FQGNSA. Trimming cost V 1 base and J 5 bases, with 9 bases left between them. There are 15 residues in the CDR3. The CDR3 protein is CASSLVRGNNSPLHF. The CDR3 DNA reads as TGTGCCAGCAGCTTAGTAAGGGGTAATAATTCACCCCTCCACTTT.

Only a few counts were recorded for this clonotype. The CDR3 nucleotides read TGTGCCACCAGCAGCGGGGACAGGGGGTTAAGTCAGCCCCAGCATTTT. Translating it yields CATSSGDRGLSQPQHF. The V call is TRBV15, the J call TRBJ1-5, with 11 bases identical to TRBD1. The CDR3 contains 16 residues. V lost 3 bases to trimming and J lost 6 bases; unmatched junction nucleotides: 7. The germline gives CDR1 LNHNV, CDR2 YYDKDF (reference sequence).

The rearrangement uses TRBV20-1 and TRBJ2-1, with D perhaps given as TRBD1 or TRBD2 (6 bases each). The CDR3 runs 10 residues. Germline lookup yields CDR1 DFQATT and CDR2 SNEGSKA (reference sequence). Trimming left V 6 bases short and J 9 bases short, with 9 bases between. The CDR3 DNA sequence: TGCAGTGCCGGGGGCGTTGAGCAGTTCTTC. Protein sequence: CSAGGVEQFF.

This clonotype was seen a few times. The chain links TRBV5-1 to TRBJ2-5; 12 bases are a match to TRBD2. Gene TRBJ2-1 matches the end of the DNA better, so the J call may be wrong. The CDR3 spans 15 residues. CDR1 and CDR2 (germline): SGHRS, YFSETQ. The CDR3, as DNA: TGCGCCAGCAGCCCTGGACTAGCGGGGCCTCATGAGCAGTTCTTC. Protein: CASSPGLAGPHEQFF.

This chain links TRBV30 with TRBJ1-6, with 10 bases matching TRBD1. The trim removed 5 bases at V and 7 bases at J, leaving 5 bases unmatched. Germline CDR1 is GTSNPN and CDR2 is SVGIG (reference sequence). The CDR3 is 14 residues long. CDR3 loop: CAWLRTGGNSPLHF. Here the CDR3 DNA reads TGTGCCTGGTTGCGGACAGGGGGGAATTCACCCCTCCACTTT.

CDR3 DNA sequence: TGTGCCAGCAGTTTTAAGATTAATGAAAAACTGTTTTTT. It translates to CASSFKINEKLFF. This chain links TRBV12-3 or TRBV12-4 with TRBJ1-4; D unresolved. CDR3 length equals 13 residues. The V end lost 3 bases, the J end lost 4 bases, and 6 bases lay between the germline ends.

J is TRBJ2-5 and V is TRBV12-3 or TRBV12-4; a possible D gene is TRBD1 (6 bases). Deletions cut 2 bases from V and 2 bases from J, with 12 bases between. There are 15 residues in the CDR3. The CDR3 loop is CASSLSQGLQETQYF. The CDR3 DNA reads as TGTGCCAGCAGTTTATCCCAGGGGTTACAAGAGACCCAGTACTTC.

A few counts support this clonotype. The chain recombines TRBV11-3 with TRBJ2-4, with 10 bases lining up with TRBD1. The length of the CDR3 is 15 residues. Trimming cost V 5 bases and J 6 bases; bases outside gene matches: 7. Germline CDR1 reads SGHNT; CDR2 reads YENEEA. The CDR3 region is CASSTGTGEGNIQYF. In nucleotides, the CDR3 is TGTGCCAGCAGCACTGGGACAGGGGAGGGAAACATTCAGTACTTC.

The J gene is TRBJ1-5, the V gene TRBV9, with a possible D match to TRBD1 (6 bases). The CDR3 has 14 amino acids. Trimming cost V 3 bases and J 5 bases, with 12 bases left between them. Germline lookup yields CDR1 SGDLS and CDR2 YYNGEE. CDR3 sequence (DNA): TGTGCCAGCAGCGCCTACAGGGAGGATCAGCCCCAGCATTTT. Translation: CASSAYREDQPQHF.